This T cell receptor beta chain was profiled in a study of T cell repertoires in cytomegalovirus infection. Study details: CMV infection and matching HLA type were both indicated by public TCR beta signatures. Study-level results: Adding up the frequency of public TCR beta families identified people who carried CMV plus the relevant HLA. Across the ex vivo response, the dominant clonotypes were HLA-C-restricted CMV-specific TCR beta clonotypes.

To note about this clonotype: Its antigen is unidentified.

CDR3 length equals 13 residues. Trimming pared 3 bases from V and 4 bases from J, leaving 9 bases between. Per germline, CDR1 LNHDA and CDR2 SQIVND (reference sequence). Via MiXCR, TCRdb re-called the reads, giving one row per CDR3 protein. The sample consists of fewer than 700,000 distinct CDR3 sequences, 24% of them appearing once. The sequenced sample was CD8+ T cells from PBMCs. V and J are TRBV19 and TRBJ1-1; D call uncertain. This TCR was sampled from a human donor in good health (CMV status not recorded). Some clones in this sample may be carry-over from other donors' samples. The chain's CDR3 is CASSISSATEAFF. The DNA for the CDR3 is TGTGCCAGTAGTATTTCCAGTGCCACTGAAGCTTTCTTT. The entire variable domain, with the rest obtained from reference TRBV19 and TRBJ1-1, is as follows: DGGITQSPKYLFRKEGQNVTLSCEQNLNHDAMYWYRQDPGQGLRLIYYSQIVNDFQKGDIAEGYSVSREKKESFPLTVTSAQKNPTAFYLCASSISSATEAFFGQGTRLTVV.